The next 23 T cell receptor beta chains were all read from a single sample in a study of shared clonotypes between healthy human individuals. Measured with immunoSEQ multiplex PCR; TCRdb has only the in-frame clones, and not every one. The repertoire holds 2 million to 3 million clones, with 80% to 95% as singletons. The specimen was naive CD4+ T cells from PBMCs. The subset: CD45RA+ positively selected. Every receptor here comes from a man between 18 and 35 years old in good health. Some clones in this sample may be carry-over from other donors' samples.

The genes are TRBV6-4 and TRBJ1-1; D is ambiguous. V lost 6 bases to trimming and J lost 3 bases, with 20 bases between them. This CDR3 spans 16 amino acids. Looked up from germline, CDR1 is MRHNA and CDR2 is SNTAGT. CDR3 region: CASSPRGQEGDTEAFF. The CDR3 region has the DNA TGTGCCAGCAGCCCCAGAGGGCAGGAAGGAGACACTGAAGCTTTCTTT.

The J gene is TRBJ1-4, the V gene TRBV18; no clear D gene. The CDR3 consists of 17 residues. Trimming stripped 3 bases from V and 3 bases from J, with 17 bases between. The germline CDR1 and CDR2 sequences are KGHSH and LQKENI. The CDR3 region is CASSPNFQEFSNEKLFF. CDR3 coding DNA: TGTGCCAGCTCACCGAATTTCCAGGAGTTTTCTAATGAAAAACTGTTTTTT.

This clone has only one observation. This chain joins TRBV5-1 and TRBJ2-7; D may be TRBD1 (5 bases). V was clipped by 0 bases and J by 5 bases, with 15 bases between them. Germline values: CDR1 SGHRS, CDR2 YFSETQ. The CDR3 consists of 15 residues. The CDR3 DNA is TGCGCCAGCAGCTTGGTCCCCAGGGCACGGGACGAGCAGTACTTC. It specifies CASSLVPRARDEQYF. Full variable domain (remainder filled in from reference TRBV5-1 and TRBJ2-7): KAGVTQTPRYLIKTRGQQVTLSCSPISGHRSVSWYQQTPGQGLQFLFEYFSETQRNKGNFPGRFSGRQFSNSRSEMNVSTLELGDSALYLCASSLVPRARDEQYFGPGTRLTVT.

The chain links TRBV13 to TRBJ2-7; D could derive from TRBD1 or TRBD2 (7 bases each). The CDR3 consists of 14 residues. The V gene's germline CDR1 is PRHDT and CDR2 FYEKMQ (reference sequence). Trimming removed 6 bases at V and 5 bases at J, with 17 bases between. The CDR3 DNA follows: TGTGCCAGCAGTACCCCAGGGGGGGCCCACGAGCAGTACTTC. Translating gives CASSTPGGAHEQYF.

Comment on this clone: The sample carries other DNA sequences with the same CDR3. This rearrangement joins TRBV5-1 to TRBJ2-3; D call uncertain. Trimming cost V 4 bases and J 2 bases, with 11 bases left between them. The CDR3 length is 14 residues. Germline assignment: CDR1 SGHRS and CDR2 YFSETQ. The DNA of the CDR3 is TGCGCCAGCAGCCTTGCGGTACCCACAGATACGCAGTATTTT. It encodes CASSLAVPTDTQYF.

The CDR3 sequence is CASSSPGYGYTF. DNA of the CDR3: TGTGCCAGCAGTTCCCCAGGGTACGGCTACACCTTC. The genes are TRBV5-5 and TRBJ1-2; D possibly corresponds to TRBD1 (5 bases). This CDR3 region has 12 residues. Germline values: CDR1 SGHKS, CDR2 YYEKEE (reference sequence). The germline V and J ends were trimmed by 5 bases and 8 bases, with 13 bases remaining between them. The complete variable domain, with remaining parts taken from reference TRBV5-5 and TRBJ1-2, reads DAGVTQSPTHLIKTRGQQVTLRCSPISGHKSVSWYQQVLGQGPQFIFQYYEKEERGRGNFPDRFSARQFPNYSSELNVNALLLGDSALYLCASSSPGYGYTFGSGTRLTVV.

This chain uses TRBV7-9 with TRBJ2-6, with D unclear. Trimming took off 1 base at V and 0 bases at J, with 4 bases between the two ends. CDR1 SEHNR and CDR2 FQNEAQ come from the germline V gene (reference sequence). The CDR3 has 15 residues. The CDR3 DNA reads as TGTGCCAGCAGCTTAGGCCGCTCTGGGGCCAACGTCCTGACTTTC. Translated: CASSLGRSGANVLTF.

V is TRBV18 and J is TRBJ1-6; D is unclear. V lost 3 bases, J lost 7 bases, and 13 bases lay in between. Germline CDR1 KGHSH, CDR2 LQKENI. The CDR3 spans 15 residues. The CDR3 reads CASSPPGSLNSPLHF. CDR3 sequence (DNA): TGTGCCAGCTCACCTCCAGGATCTTTGAATTCACCCCTCCACTTT.

This clone was observed once. CDR3 nucleotides: TGTGCCACCAGCCCGGCATTAGGACTATTGGTAAATGAGCAGTTCTTC. This translates into CATSPALGLLVNEQFF. The chain is built from TRBV15 and TRBJ2-1; D possibly corresponds to TRBD2 (6 bases). Trimming took 5 bases from V and 7 from J, leaving 21 bases between them. This CDR3 is built from 16 residues. Germline V gives CDR1 LNHNV, CDR2 YYDKDF (reference sequence).

The rearrangement links TRBV7-8 to TRBJ2-7; TRBD2 agrees at 7 bases. CDR1 is SGHVS, CDR2 FQNEAQ, per germline. V shed 2 bases, J shed 2 bases, and the junction held 9 bases outside the gene matches. This CDR3 region has 16 residues. CDR3 amino acids: CASSLRGGSSTYEQYF. In DNA, the CDR3 is TGTGCCAGCAGCTTAAGGGGAGGGTCTTCTACCTACGAGCAGTACTTC.

This chain's CDR3 is CAWSVAGNIQYF. The CDR3 nucleotides are TGTGCCTGGAGTGTAGCGGGAAACATTCAGTACTTC. The rearrangement links TRBV30 to TRBJ2-4, with D possibly matching TRBD2 (6 bases). V lost 0 bases and J 6 bases, leaving 6 bases between the germline ends. Germline loops: CDR1 GTSNPN, CDR2 SVGIG (reference sequence). This CDR3 has 12 residues.

The chain combines TRBV28 with TRBJ2-1, with 7 bases matching TRBD2. From germline, CDR1 is MDHEN and CDR2 SYDVKM. The J segment lost 10 bases and the V segment lost 6 bases, leaving 9 bases of the junction unmatched. The CDR3 has 13 residues. CDR3 region: CASRIPGTNEQFF. As DNA, the CDR3 is TGTGCCAGCAGAATTCCCGGGACTAACGAGCAGTTCTTC.

The rearrangement links TRBV5-4 to TRBJ2-5, with D tentatively TRBD2 (6 bases). This CDR3 has 14 amino acids. Germline CDR1 reads SGHNT; CDR2 reads YYREEE (reference sequence). V was cut by 2 bases and J by 0 bases, with 8 bases left in between. In nucleotides, the CDR3 is TGTGCCAGCAGCTTAACTAGCTACCAAGAGACCCAGTACTTC. Translation gives CASSLTSYQETQYF.

The chain carries TRBV6-5 and TRBJ2-7; D could derive from TRBD1 or TRBD2 (5 bases each). Germline values: CDR1 MNHEY, CDR2 SVGAGI. The CDR3 is 12 residues long. V lost 6 bases to trimming and J lost 0 bases, with 6 bases between them. The CDR3 coding sequence is TGTGCCAGCAGGGGGGTCTCCTACGAGCAGTACTTC. Its translation is CASRGVSYEQYF.

The sample holds one count of this clone. This CDR3 reads CASSLGGGRAGETQYF. Written as DNA, the CDR3 is TGTGCCAGCAGTTTAGGTGGCGGGAGGGCCGGGGAGACCCAGTACTTC. The chain carries TRBV28 and TRBJ2-5, with TRBD2 matching over 9 bases. Looked up from germline, CDR1 is MDHEN and CDR2 is SYDVKM. The CDR3 has 16 amino acids. With 2 bases clipped from V and 5 bases from J, the junction kept 9 bases outside the gene matches.

The chain links TRBV11-3 to TRBJ2-3; D possibly corresponds to TRBD2 (6 bases). The germline V and J ends were trimmed by 5 bases and 6 bases, with 15 bases remaining between them. The CDR3 consists of 14 residues. Germline values: CDR1 SGHNT, CDR2 YENEEA. CDR3 DNA: TGTGCCAGCAGCCCTGGAGGGCAATTGGATACGCAGTATTTT. This encodes CASSPGGQLDTQYF.

The genes are TRBV2 and TRBJ2-1; 7 bases map to TRBD1. This CDR3 is 14 amino acids long. Germline loops: CDR1 SNHLY, CDR2 FYNNEI. After removal of 6 bases from V and 2 bases from J, the junction contained 4 bases not matched to a gene. The CDR3 sequence is CASSAQGPYNEQFF. CDR3 coding DNA: TGTGCCAGCAGCGCACAGGGGCCCTACAATGAGCAGTTCTTC.

The V call is TRBV9, the J call TRBJ2-5; 12 bases map to TRBD2. The CDR3 length is 15 residues. Germline V gene sequence: CDR1 SGDLS, CDR2 YYNGEE. Germline trimming cut 2 bases from V and 3 bases from J; bases unmatched to any gene: 2. The CDR3 sequence: CASSVRLAGEETQYF. The CDR3 nucleotides read TGTGCCAGCAGCGTCCGACTAGCGGGAGAAGAGACCCAGTACTTC.

The chain uses TRBV7-9 and TRBJ2-1; 9 positions match TRBD1. J gave up 3 bases and V 2 bases, and 14 bases lay outside the gene matches. The V gene's germline CDR1 is SEHNR and CDR2 FQNEAQ (reference sequence). The CDR3 is 19 residues long. DNA of the CDR3: TGTGCCAGCAGCTTATTTTTCGGGACAGGGATCGGTTACTACAATGAGCAGTTCTTC. Its protein product is CASSLFFGTGIGYYNEQFF. The complete variable domain, with remaining parts taken from reference TRBV7-9 and TRBJ2-1, reads DTGVSQNPRHKITKRGQNVTFRCDPISEHNRLYWYRQTLGQGPEFLTYFQNEAQLEKSRLLSDRFSAERPKGSFSTLEIQRTEQGDSAMYLCASSLFFGTGIGYYNEQFFGPGTRLTVL.

V gene TRBV7-2 combines with J gene TRBJ1-2; no reliable D call. The CDR3 runs 15 residues. The V end was cut by 2 bases, the J end by 4 bases, with 14 bases between. Germline-derived CDR1 and CDR2 are SGHTA and FQGNSA. The CDR3 DNA sequence: TGTGCCAGCAGCTTACTCGGTCGGACGGGCTATGGCTACACCTTC. Protein sequence: CASSLLGRTGYGYTF.

This rearrangement joins TRBV10-3 to TRBJ2-3, with D tentatively TRBD1 or TRBD2 (5 bases each). This CDR3 region has 14 residues. Germline values: CDR1 ENHRY, CDR2 SYGVKD. The V gene lost 10 bases and the J gene lost 2 bases, with 16 bases spanning the gap. CDR3 DNA sequence: TGTGCCACCCGAACCGGGACGGACACAGATACGCAGTATTTT. Encoded protein: CATRTGTDTDTQYF.

This chain links TRBV6-6 with TRBJ1-2, with 7 nucleotides matching TRBD1. The V gene's germline CDR1 is MNHNY and CDR2 SVGAGI (reference sequence). The CDR3 loop spans 12 amino acids. V lost 4 bases and J lost 8; bases outside the gene matches: 4. CDR3 nucleotides: TGTGCCAGCAGTTCGGCCAGGGGGGGCTACACCTTC. This encodes CASSSARGGYTF.

The V and J genes are TRBV12-2 and TRBJ2-7; TRBD2 was called by the table and not checked on the DNA. TRBV12-2 is assigned pseudogene status. This CDR3 has 16 amino acids. The CDR3 protein is CASRVRIGTLAYEQYF. CDR3 DNA: TGTGCAAGTCGCGTGCGGATCGGGACTCTGGCCTACGAGCAGTACTTC.